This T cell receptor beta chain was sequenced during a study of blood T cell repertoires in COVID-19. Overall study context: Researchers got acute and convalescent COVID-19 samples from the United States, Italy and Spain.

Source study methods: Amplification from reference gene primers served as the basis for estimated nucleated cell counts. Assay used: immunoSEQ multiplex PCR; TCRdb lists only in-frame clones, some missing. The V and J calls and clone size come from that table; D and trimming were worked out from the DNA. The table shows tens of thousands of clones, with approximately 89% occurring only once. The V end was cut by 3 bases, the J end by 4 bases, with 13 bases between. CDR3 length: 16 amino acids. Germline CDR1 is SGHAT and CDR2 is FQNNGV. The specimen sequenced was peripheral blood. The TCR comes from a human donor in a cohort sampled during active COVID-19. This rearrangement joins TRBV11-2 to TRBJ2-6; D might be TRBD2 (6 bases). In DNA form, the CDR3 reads TGTGCCAGCAGCTTTCGGACGGGGGACGGGGCCAACGTCCTGACTTTC. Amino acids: CASSFRTGDGANVLTF.